This T cell receptor (beta chain) was profiled in a study of blood T cell repertoires in COVID-19. For the study at large: Both acute and convalescent COVID-19 samples were obtained from the United States, Italy and Spain. The cDNA or gDNA used as material had been derived from T cells, B-cell-depleted T cells, or PBMCs.

Per the original data handling: By means of reference gene primer amplification, nucleated cell counts were estimated. TCRdb's table, derived via immunoSEQ multiplex PCR, lists solely in-frame clones and lacks some. V and J calls and clone size are as listed in that table; D and trimming were resolved from the DNA. The sample includes some 180,000 clones, around 83% of them seen just once. Per germline, CDR1 SGHAT and CDR2 FQNNGV. This CDR3 region has 14 residues. The V gene lost 2 bases and the J gene lost 4 bases, with 11 bases spanning the gap. The specimen sequenced was peripheral blood. V is TRBV11-2 and J is TRBJ1-2, with unresolved D. The receptor was derived from a human donor in a cohort sampled during active COVID-19. The DNA of the CDR3 is TGTGCCAGCAGCTTACCGGCAACTAGCTATGGCTACACCTTC. Encoded protein: CASSLPATSYGYTF.